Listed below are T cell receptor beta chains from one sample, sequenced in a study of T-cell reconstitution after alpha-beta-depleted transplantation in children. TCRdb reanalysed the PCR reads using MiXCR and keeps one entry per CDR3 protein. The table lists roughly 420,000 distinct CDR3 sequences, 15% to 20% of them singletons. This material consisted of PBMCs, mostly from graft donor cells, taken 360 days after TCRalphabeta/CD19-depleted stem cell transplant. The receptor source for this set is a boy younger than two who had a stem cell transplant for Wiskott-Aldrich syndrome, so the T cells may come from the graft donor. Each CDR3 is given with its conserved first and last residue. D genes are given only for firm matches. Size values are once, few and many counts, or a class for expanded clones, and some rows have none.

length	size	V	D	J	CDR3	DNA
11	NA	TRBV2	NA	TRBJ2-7	CASSESGWGAF	TGTGCCAGCAGTGAATCCGGATGGGGAGCCTTC
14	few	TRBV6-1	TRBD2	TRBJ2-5	CASSPWEGQETQYF	TGTGCCAGCAGTCCTTGGGAGGGGCAAGAGACCCAGTACTTC
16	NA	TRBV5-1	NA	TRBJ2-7	CASSLDLLGQNHEQYF	TGCGCCAGCAGCTTGGACCTACTTGGACAGAACCACGAGCAGTACTTC
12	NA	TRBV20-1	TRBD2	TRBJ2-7	CSARLAGYEQYF	TGCAGTGCTCGGTTAGCGGGTTACGAGCAGTACTTC
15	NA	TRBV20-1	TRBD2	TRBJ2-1	CSATIAGPSYNEQFF	TGCAGTGCCACCATAGCGGGGCCCTCCTACAATGAGCAGTTCTTC
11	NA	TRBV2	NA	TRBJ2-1	CASHEYNEQFF	TGTGCCAGTCATGAGTACAATGAGCAGTTCTTC
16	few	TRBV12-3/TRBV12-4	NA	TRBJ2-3	CASSYHPVGWGDTQYF	TGTGCCAGCAGTTACCACCCGGTTGGGTGGGGAGATACGCAGTATTTT
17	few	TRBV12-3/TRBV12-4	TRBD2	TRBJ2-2	CASCPGSGRAGVGELFF	TGTGCCAGCTGCCCAGGGAGCGGGAGGGCGGGAGTCGGGGAGCTGTTTTTT
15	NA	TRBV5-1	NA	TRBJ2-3	CASSFDLSSTDTQYF	TGCGCCAGCAGCTTCGACTTATCTAGCACAGATACGCAGTATTTT
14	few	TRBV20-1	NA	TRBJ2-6	CSASDPSGANVLTF	TGCAGTGCTAGCGACCCCTCTGGGGCCAACGTCCTGACTTTC
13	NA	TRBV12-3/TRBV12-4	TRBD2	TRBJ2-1	CASSFFGQAGGLF	TGTGCCAGCAGTTTCTTCGGACAAGCGGGAGGGCTCTTC
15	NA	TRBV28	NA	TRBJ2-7	CASSLIGASPYEQYF	TGTGCCAGCAGTTTGATTGGAGCCAGCCCCTACGAGCAGTACTTC
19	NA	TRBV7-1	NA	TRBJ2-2	CASSDRTPTIYANTGELFF	TGTGCCAGCAGCGACCGAACCCCAACCATTTACGCGAACACCGGGGAGCTGTTTTTT
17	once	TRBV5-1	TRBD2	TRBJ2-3	CASGTGLAGRPADTQYF	TGCGCCAGCGGGACGGGACTAGCGGGGCGCCCGGCAGATACGCAGTATTTT
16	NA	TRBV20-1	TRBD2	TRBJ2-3	CSASPFSGGAADTQYF	TGCAGTGCTAGTCCCTTTAGCGGGGGTGCGGCGGATACGCAGTATTTT
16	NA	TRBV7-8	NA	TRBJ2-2	CASSPRGHANTGELFF	TGTGCCAGCAGCCCCAGGGGCCACGCGAACACCGGGGAGCTGTTTTTT
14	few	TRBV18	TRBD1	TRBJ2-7	CASSGTGYTYEQYF	TGTGCCAGCTCGGGGACAGGGTATACCTACGAGCAGTACTTC
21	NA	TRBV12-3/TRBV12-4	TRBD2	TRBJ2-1	CASSLRRQMTSGGASYNEQFF	TGTGCCAGCAGTTTGCGCCGCCAGATGACTAGCGGGGGAGCATCCTACAATGAGCAGTTCTTC
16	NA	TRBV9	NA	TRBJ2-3	CASSAGVASLTDTQYF	TGTGCCAGCAGCGCGGGGGTCGCATCCCTCACAGATACGCAGTATTTT
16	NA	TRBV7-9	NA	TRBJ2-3	CASSSRGDKRTDTQYF	TGTGCCAGCAGCTCGAGGGGGGACAAACGGACAGATACGCAGTATTTT
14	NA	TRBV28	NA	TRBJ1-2	CASSLTRGRNGYTF	TGTGCCAGCAGTTTAACCAGAGGACGGAATGGCTACACCTTC
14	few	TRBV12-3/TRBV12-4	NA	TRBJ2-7	CASTYGGLTYEQYF	TGTGCCAGCACCTACGGGGGGCTCACCTACGAGCAGTACTTC
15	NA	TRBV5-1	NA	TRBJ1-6	CASSSRRSYNSPLHF	TGCGCCAGCAGCTCGCGGCGCTCCTATAATTCACCCCTCCACTTT
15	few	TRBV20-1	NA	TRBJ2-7	CSARDTGLASYEQYF	TGCAGTGCTAGAGATACAGGGCTTGCGTCCTACGAGCAGTACTTC
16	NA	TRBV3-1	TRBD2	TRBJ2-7	CASSQRRAGLGYEQYF	TGTGCCAGCAGCCAAAGAAGAGCCGGACTAGGGTACGAGCAGTACTTC
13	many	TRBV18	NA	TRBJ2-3	CASSPTGPDTQYF	TGTGCCAGCTCACCGACGGGCCCAGATACGCAGTATTTT
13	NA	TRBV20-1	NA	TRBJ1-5	CSANDRRNQPQHF	TGCAGTGCTAACGACAGGCGCAATCAGCCCCAGCATTTT
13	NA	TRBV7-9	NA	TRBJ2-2	CASSPGLGRELFF	TGTGCCAGCAGCCCAGGACTGGGCCGGGAGCTGTTTTTT
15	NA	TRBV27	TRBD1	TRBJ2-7	CASSLTGTDPYEQYF	TGTGCCAGCAGTCTTACCGGGACAGATCCCTACGAGCAGTACTTC
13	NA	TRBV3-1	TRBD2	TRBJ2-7	CATGTFRTSEQYF	TGTGCCACCGGGACCTTTAGGACTAGCGAGCAGTACTTC
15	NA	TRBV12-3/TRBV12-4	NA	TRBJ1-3	CASAINGGTGNTIYF	TGTGCCAGCGCGATAAACGGGGGTACTGGAAACACCATATATTTT
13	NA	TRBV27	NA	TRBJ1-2	CASSPTLHYGYTF	TGTGCCAGCAGCCCGACGCTCCACTATGGCTACACCTTC
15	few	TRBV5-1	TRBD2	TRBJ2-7	CASSRMSSGTYEQYF	TGCGCCAGCAGTAGAATGTCTAGCGGGACCTACGAGCAGTACTTC
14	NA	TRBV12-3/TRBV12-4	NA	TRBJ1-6	CASSLRQNNSPLHF	TGTGCCAGCAGTTTAAGACAGAATAATTCACCCCTCCACTTT
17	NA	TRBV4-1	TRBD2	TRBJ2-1	CASRPLAGVGWDNEQFF	TGCGCCAGCAGGCCTCTAGCGGGAGTCGGGTGGGACAATGAGCAGTTCTTC
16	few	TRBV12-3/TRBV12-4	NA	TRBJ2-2	CASSRPGRQNTGELFF	TGTGCCAGCAGTAGGCCAGGGAGACAGAACACCGGGGAGCTGTTTTTT
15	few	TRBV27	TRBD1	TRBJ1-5	CASSRTGGRNQPQHF	TGTGCCAGCAGTAGGACAGGGGGCCGCAATCAGCCCCAGCATTTT
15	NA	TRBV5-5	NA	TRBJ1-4	CASSTVTGSNEKLFF	TGTGCCAGCAGCACGGTGACAGGCTCTAATGAAAAACTGTTTTTT
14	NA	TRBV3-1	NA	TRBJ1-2	CASSQDPGSYGYTF	TGTGCCAGCAGCCAGGACCCGGGGTCCTATGGCTACACCTTC
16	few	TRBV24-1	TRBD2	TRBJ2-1	CATSDLGLAGVDEQFF	TGTGCCACCAGTGATCTTGGACTAGCGGGAGTAGATGAGCAGTTCTTC
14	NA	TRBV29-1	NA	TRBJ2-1	CSAWTVIFGNEQFF	TGCAGCGCTTGGACAGTCATTTTTGGCAATGAGCAGTTCTTC